This T cell receptor beta chain was observed in a study of CD8+CD57+ T cells in acquired aplastic anemia. This clonotype showed up many times. This CDR3 has 15 residues. CDR1 and CDR2 (germline): MRHNA, SNTAGT. With 3 bases removed from V and 0 bases from J, the gap between germline ends came to 10 bases. The template used for profiling TCR beta VDJ and CDR3 was genomic DNA. TCRdb used MiXCR to reprocess the reads, holding one entry per CDR3 protein. Among just over 200,000 distinct CDR3 sequences listed, around three fifths were seen once. By flow cytometry, patients selected for sequencing had shown an expansion of CD8+CD57+ cells.

This clonotype was sampled from a human donor with aplastic anemia. The chain joins TRBV6-4 to TRBJ2-3; D gene ambiguous. The specimen was sorted CD4+, CD8+, or CD8+CD57+ T cells (not recorded which) from PBMCs. The CDR3, as DNA: TGTGCCAGCAGTGAGAGCGTGGAGAGCACAGATACGCAGTATTTT. Amino acid sequence: CASSESVESTDTQYF.